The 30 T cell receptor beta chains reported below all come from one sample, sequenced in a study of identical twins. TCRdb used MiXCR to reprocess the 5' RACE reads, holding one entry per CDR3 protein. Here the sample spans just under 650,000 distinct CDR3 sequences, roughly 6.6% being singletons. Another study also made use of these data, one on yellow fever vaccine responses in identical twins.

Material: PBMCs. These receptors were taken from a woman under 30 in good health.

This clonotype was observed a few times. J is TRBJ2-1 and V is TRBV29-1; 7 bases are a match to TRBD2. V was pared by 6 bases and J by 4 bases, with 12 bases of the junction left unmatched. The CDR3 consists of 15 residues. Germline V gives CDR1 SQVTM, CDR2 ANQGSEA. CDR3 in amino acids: CSVDGLVSKYNEQFF. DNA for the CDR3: TGCAGCGTAGATGGACTAGTTAGTAAGTACAATGAGCAGTTCTTC.

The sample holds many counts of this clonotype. CDR3 nucleotides: TGCGCCAGCAGCGGTAGTGGCAGACTGAACACTGAAGCTTTCTTT. It yields the protein CASSGSGRLNTEAFF. The chain combines TRBV4-1 with TRBJ1-1; D unresolved. V lost 5 bases and J 0 bases, leaving 13 bases between the germline ends. Germline V lookup: CDR1 MGHRA, CDR2 YSYEKL. This CDR3 is built from 15 residues.

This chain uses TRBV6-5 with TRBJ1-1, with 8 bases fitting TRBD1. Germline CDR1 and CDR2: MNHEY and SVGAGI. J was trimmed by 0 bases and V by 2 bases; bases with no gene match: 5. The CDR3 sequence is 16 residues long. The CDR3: CASSYPRQGLNTEAFF. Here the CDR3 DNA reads TGTGCCAGCAGTTACCCCCGACAGGGGTTGAACACTGAAGCTTTCTTT.

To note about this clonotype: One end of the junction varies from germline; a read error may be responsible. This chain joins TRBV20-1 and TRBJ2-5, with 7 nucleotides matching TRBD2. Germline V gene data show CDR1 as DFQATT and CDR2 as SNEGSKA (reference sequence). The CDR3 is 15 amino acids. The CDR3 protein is CCAARSSGTQETQYF. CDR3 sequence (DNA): TGCTGTGCGGCTCGTTCGAGCGGGACCCAAGAGACCCAGTACTTC.

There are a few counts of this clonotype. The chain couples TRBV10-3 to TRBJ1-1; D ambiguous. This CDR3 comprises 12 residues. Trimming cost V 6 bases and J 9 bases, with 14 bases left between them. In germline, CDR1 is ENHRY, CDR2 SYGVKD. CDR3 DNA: TGTGCCATCAGCCAAACCGCACTACAAGCTTTCTTT. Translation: CAISQTALQAFF.

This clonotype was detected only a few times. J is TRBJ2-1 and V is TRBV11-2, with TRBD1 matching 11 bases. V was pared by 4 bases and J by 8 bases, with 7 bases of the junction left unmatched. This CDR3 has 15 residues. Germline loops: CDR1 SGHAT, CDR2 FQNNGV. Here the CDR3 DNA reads TGTGCCAGCAGCTCCAGGACAGGGGGCTTATATGAGCAGTTCTTC. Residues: CASSSRTGGLYEQFF.

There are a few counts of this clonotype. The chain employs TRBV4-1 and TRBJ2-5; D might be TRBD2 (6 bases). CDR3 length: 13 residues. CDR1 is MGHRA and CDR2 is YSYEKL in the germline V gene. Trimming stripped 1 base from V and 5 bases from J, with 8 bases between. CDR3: CASSQARGETQYF. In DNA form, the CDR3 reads TGCGCCAGCAGCCAAGCCCGGGGGGAGACCCAGTACTTC.

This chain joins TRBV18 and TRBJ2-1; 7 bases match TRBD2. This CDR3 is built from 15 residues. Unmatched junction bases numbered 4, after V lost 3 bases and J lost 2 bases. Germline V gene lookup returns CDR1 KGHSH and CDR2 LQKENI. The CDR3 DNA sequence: TGTGCCAGCTCACCTACTAGCGCTACCTACAATGAGCAGTTCTTC. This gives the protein CASSPTSATYNEQFF. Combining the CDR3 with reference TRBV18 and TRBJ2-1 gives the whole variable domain NAGVMQNPRHLVRRRGQEARLRCSPMKGHSHVYWYRQLPEEGLKFMVYLQKENIIDESGMPKERFSAEFPKEGPSILRIQQVVRGDSAAYFCASSPTSATYNEQFFGPGTRLTVL.

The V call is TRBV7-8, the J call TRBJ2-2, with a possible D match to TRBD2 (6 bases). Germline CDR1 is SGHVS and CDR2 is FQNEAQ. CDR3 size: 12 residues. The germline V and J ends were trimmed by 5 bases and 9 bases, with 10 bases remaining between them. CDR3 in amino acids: CASSPGRRELFF. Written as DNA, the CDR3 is TGTGCCAGCAGCCCCGGGAGAAGGGAGCTGTTTTTT.

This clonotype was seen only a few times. As DNA, the CDR3 is TGTGCCACCAGCAGAGACCGACTAGGCGGGTACAATGAGCAGTTCTTC. The encoded protein is CATSRDRLGGYNEQFF. This chain connects TRBV15 to TRBJ2-1; a weak D match, TRBD2 (6 bases). Deletions cut 0 bases from V and 4 bases from J, with 13 bases between. There are 16 residues in the CDR3. CDR1 LNHNV and CDR2 YYDKDF come from the germline V gene (reference sequence).

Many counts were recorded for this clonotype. The CDR3 DNA follows: TGCGCCAGCAGCTTTGTCCTAGCGGGAGGGCCCAATGAGCAGTTCTTC. It is translated as CASSFVLAGGPNEQFF. The chain employs TRBV5-1 and TRBJ2-1, with TRBD2 matching 12 bases. V trimming: 2 bases; J trimming: 6 bases; junction bases outside the gene matches: 6. There are 16 residues in the CDR3. CDR1 is SGHRS and CDR2 is YFSETQ in the germline V gene.

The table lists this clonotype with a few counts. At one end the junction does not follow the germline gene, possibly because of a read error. Here the CDR3 reads CCARDSAAGASYNEQFF. DNA of the CDR3: TGCTGTGCTAGAGATTCAGCAGCGGGGGCGTCCTACAATGAGCAGTTCTTC. The chain couples TRBV20-1 to TRBJ2-1, with TRBD2 matching 8 bases. CDR1 DFQATT and CDR2 SNEGSKA come from the germline V gene (reference sequence). The CDR3 runs 17 residues.

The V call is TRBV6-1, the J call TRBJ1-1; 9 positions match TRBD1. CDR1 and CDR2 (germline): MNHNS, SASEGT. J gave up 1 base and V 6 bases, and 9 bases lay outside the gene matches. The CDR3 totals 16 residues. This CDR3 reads CASRPGTGNANTEAFF. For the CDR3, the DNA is TGTGCCAGCAGGCCCGGGACAGGGAATGCGAACACTGAAGCTTTCTTT.

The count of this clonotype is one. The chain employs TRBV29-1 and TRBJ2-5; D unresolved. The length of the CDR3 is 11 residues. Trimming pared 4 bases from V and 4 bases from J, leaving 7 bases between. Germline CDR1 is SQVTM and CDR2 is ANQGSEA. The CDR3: CSVVNLETQYF. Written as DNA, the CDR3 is TGCAGCGTTGTGAACCTAGAGACCCAGTACTTC.

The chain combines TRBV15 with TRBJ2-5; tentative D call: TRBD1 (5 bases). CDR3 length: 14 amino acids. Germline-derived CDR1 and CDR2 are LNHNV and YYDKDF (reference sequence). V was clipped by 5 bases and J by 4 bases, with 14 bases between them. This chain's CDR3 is CATSFPPQGETQYF. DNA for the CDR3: TGTGCCACCAGCTTCCCTCCCCAGGGAGAGACCCAGTACTTC.

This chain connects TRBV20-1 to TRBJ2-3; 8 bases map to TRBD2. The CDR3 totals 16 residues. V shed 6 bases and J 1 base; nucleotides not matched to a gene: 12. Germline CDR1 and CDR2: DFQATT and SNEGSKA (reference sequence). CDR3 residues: CSAQPRGGFRTDTQYF. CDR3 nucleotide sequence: TGCAGTGCCCAACCCCGGGGGGGGTTTCGCACAGATACGCAGTATTTT.

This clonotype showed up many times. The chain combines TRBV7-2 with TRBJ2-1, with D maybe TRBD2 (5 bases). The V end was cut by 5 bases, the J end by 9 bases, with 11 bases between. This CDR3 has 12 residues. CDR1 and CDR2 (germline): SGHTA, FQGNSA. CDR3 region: CASSNRLREQFF. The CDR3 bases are TGTGCCAGCAGCAATAGACTACGTGAGCAGTTCTTC.

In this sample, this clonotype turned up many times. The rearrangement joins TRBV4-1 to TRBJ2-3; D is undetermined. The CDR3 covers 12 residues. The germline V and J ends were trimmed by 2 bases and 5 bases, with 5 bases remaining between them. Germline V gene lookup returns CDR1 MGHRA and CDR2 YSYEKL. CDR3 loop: CASSQSVDTQYF. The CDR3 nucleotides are TGCGCCAGCAGCCAATCGGTAGATACGCAGTATTTT.

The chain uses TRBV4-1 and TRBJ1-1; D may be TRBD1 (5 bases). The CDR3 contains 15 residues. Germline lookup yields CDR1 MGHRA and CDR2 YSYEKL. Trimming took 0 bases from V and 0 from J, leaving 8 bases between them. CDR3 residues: CASSQEGGVNTEAFF. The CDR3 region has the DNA TGCGCCAGCAGCCAAGAGGGGGGGGTGAACACTGAAGCTTTCTTT.

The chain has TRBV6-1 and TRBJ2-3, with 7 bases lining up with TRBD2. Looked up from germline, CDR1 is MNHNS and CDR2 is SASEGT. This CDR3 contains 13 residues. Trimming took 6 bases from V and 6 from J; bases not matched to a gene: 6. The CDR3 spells CASRAGAADTQYF. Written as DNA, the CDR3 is TGTGCCAGCAGGGCGGGAGCGGCGGATACGCAGTATTTT.

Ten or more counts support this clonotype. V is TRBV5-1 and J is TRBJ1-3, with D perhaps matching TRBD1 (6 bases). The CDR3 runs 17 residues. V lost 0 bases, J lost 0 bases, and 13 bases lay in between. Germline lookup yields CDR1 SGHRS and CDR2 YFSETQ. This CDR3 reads CASSLDSGHYSGNTIYF. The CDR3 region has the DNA TGCGCCAGCAGCTTGGATTCGGGACACTACTCTGGAAACACCATATATTTT.

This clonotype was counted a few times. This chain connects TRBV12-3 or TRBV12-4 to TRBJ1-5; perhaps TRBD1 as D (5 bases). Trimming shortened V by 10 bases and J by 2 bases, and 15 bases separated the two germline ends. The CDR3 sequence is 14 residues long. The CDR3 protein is CATGAGMGNQPQHF. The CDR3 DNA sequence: TGTGCCACCGGGGCAGGAATGGGCAATCAGCCCCAGCATTTT.

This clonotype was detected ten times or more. The CDR3 sequence is CASSQDHGNTIYF. CDR3 nucleotide sequence: TGCGCCAGCAGCCAAGATCACGGAAACACCATATATTTT. V and J are TRBV4-1 and TRBJ1-3; D uncertain. V lost 0 bases and J lost 4, with 4 bases in between. The CDR3 sequence is 13 residues long. Germline V lookup: CDR1 MGHRA, CDR2 YSYEKL.

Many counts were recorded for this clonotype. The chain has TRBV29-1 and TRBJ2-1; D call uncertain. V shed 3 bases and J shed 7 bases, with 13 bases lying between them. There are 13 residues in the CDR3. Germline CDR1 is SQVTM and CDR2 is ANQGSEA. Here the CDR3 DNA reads TGCAGCGTTGAGTCGAACTTGCTAAATGAGCAGTTCTTC. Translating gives CSVESNLLNEQFF.

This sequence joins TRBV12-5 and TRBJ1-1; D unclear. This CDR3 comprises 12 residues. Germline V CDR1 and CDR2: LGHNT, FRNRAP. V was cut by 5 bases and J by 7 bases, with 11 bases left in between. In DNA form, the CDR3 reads TGTGCTAGTGGTATCAAGCGTTTTGAAGCTTTCTTT. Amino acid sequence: CASGIKRFEAFF.

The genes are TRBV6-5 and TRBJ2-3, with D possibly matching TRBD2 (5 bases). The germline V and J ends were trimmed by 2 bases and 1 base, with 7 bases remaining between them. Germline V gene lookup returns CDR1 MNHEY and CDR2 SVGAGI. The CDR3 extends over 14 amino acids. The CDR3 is CASSYISGTDTQYF. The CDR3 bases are TGTGCCAGCAGTTACATTAGCGGCACAGATACGCAGTATTTT.

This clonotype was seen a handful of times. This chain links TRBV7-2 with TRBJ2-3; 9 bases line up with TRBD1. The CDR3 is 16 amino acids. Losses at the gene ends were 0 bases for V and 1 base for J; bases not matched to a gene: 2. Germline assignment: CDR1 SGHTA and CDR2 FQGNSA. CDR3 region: CASSLAGQGGTDTQYF. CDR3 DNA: TGTGCCAGCAGCTTAGCGGGACAGGGTGGCACAGATACGCAGTATTTT.

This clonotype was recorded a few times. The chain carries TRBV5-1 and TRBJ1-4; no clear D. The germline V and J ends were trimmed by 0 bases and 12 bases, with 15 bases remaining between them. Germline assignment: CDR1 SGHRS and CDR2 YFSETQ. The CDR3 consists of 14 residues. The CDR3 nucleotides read TGCGCCAGCAGCTTGGATGAATGGGCGATTGAACTGTTTTTT. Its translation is CASSLDEWAIELFF. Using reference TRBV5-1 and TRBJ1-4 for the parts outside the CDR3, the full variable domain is KAGVTQTPRYLIKTRGQQVTLSCSPISGHRSVSWYQQTPGQGLQFLFEYFSETQRNKGNFPGRFSGRQFSNSRSEMNVSTLELGDSALYLCASSLDEWAIELFFGSGTQLSVL.

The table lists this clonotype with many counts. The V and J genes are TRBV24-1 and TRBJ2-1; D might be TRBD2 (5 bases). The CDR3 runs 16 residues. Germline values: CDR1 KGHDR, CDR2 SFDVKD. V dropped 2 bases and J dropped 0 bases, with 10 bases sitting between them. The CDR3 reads CATSDSPGSSYNEQFF. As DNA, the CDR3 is TGTGCCACCAGTGATTCTCCGGGAAGCTCCTACAATGAGCAGTTCTTC.

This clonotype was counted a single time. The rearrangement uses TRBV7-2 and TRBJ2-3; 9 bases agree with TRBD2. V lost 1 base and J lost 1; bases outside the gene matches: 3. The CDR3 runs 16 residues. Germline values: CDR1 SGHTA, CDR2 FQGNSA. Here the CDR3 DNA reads TGTGCCAGCAGCTTAGTTAGCGGGGGCCGCACAGATACGCAGTATTTT. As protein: CASSLVSGGRTDTQYF. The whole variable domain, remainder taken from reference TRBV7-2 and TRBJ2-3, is GAGVSQSPSNKVTEKGKDVELRCDPISGHTALYWYRQSLGQGLEFLIYFQGNSAPDKSGLPSDRFSAERTGGSVSTLTIQRTQQEDSAVYLCASSLVSGGRTDTQYFGPGTRLTVL.